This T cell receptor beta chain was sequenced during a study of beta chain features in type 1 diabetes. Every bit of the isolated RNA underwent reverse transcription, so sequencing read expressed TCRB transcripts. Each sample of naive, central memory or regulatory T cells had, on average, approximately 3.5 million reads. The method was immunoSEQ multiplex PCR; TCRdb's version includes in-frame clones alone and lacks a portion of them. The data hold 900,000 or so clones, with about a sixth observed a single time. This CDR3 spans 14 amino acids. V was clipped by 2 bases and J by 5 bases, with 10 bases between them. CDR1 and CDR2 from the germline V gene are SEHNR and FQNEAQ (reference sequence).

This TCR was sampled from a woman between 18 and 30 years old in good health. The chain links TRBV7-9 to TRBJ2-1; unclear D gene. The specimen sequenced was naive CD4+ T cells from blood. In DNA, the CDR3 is TGTGCCAGCAGCTTACGTGGGGTTGACAATGAGCAGTTCTTC. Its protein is CASSLRGVDNEQFF.